One and the same sample provided the 32 T cell receptor beta chains below, sequenced in a study of T cells in Graves' hyperthyroidism and ophthalmopathy. Amplification of TCR beta CDR3 regions was performed using RNA transcripts as template. During a first-round RT-PCR of the TCR CDR3, the HTBI primer set was used. TCRdb redid the calling of the multiplex PCR reads with MiXCR, one entry per CDR3 protein. The top ten clones hold roughly 55% of a sample with around 210,000 distinct CDR3 sequences, 17% of them seen once. Sequencing was performed on blood. Source of these receptors: a woman aged 45-59 years with Graves' hyperthyroidism.

This clonotype was seen at least ten times. This chain's CDR3 is CASSFLVVETQYF. As DNA, the CDR3 is TGTGCCAGCAGCTTTCTAGTTGTAGAGACCCAGTACTTC. The chain links TRBV5-5 to TRBJ2-5; D remains unclear. The germline V gene encodes CDR1 SGHKS and CDR2 YYEKEE (reference sequence). Trimming took 2 bases from V and 4 from J, leaving 9 bases between them. The CDR3 has 13 residues.

This clonotype was picked up many times. The rearrangement links TRBV7-3 to TRBJ1-1; D uncertain. Germline V gene data show CDR1 as SGHTA and CDR2 as FQGTGA. The CDR3 has 15 amino acids. Trimming took 1 base from V and 1 from J, leaving 10 bases between them. The CDR3 is CASSLSSGANTEAFF. The CDR3 nucleotides are TGTGCCAGCAGCTTAAGTTCAGGAGCGAACACTGAAGCTTTCTTT.

The gene calls are TRBV12-3 or TRBV12-4 and TRBJ1-2; D unresolved. Between the trimmed V and J ends, which lost 3 bases and 0 bases, there was a span of 8 bases. The CDR3 covers 14 residues. The CDR3 DNA is TGTGCCAGCAGTTTCAGTTTAGCTAACTATGGCTACACCTTC. As protein: CASSFSLANYGYTF.

This clonotype was detected many times. The chain joins TRBV12-3 or TRBV12-4 to TRBJ1-5; TRBD1 matches at 8 bases. The CDR3 has 13 residues. Unmatched junction bases numbered 5, after V lost 6 bases and J lost 7 bases. This chain's CDR3 is CASRGQGDQPQHF. In DNA, the CDR3 is TGTGCCAGCAGAGGACAGGGAGACCAGCCCCAGCATTTT.

The rearrangement uses TRBV7-8 and TRBJ1-1, with D unclear. V was trimmed by 5 bases and J by 7 bases, leaving 14 bases between them. The CDR3 runs to 13 residues. The germline CDR1 and CDR2 sequences are SGHVS and FQNEAQ. CDR3 sequence (DNA): TGTGCCAGCAGCCCGCCGGGAACCAATGAAGCTTTCTTT. Translating gives CASSPPGTNEAFF.

In its sample, this clonotype was seen many times. This chain joins TRBV4-2 and TRBJ2-7, with D possibly matching TRBD2 (5 bases). The length of the CDR3 is 14 residues. V was clipped by 2 bases and J by 3 bases, with 11 bases between them. Germline V gene sequence: CDR1 LGHNA, CDR2 YNFKEQ. The CDR3 loop reads CASSQQHGGYEQYF. The CDR3 region has the DNA TGTGCCAGCAGCCAACAACACGGAGGCTACGAGCAGTACTTC.

In its sample, this clonotype was seen a few times. The gene calls are TRBV5-4 and TRBJ2-1; 10 bases are a match to TRBD1. Per the germline V gene, CDR1 is SGHNT and CDR2 is YYREEE (reference sequence). There are 15 residues in the CDR3. The J segment lost 8 bases and the V segment lost 0 bases, leaving 5 bases of the junction unmatched. The CDR3 DNA sequence: TGTGCCAGCAGCTTGGTAGGGACAGGGGATGATGAGCAGTTCTTC. This sequence encodes CASSLVGTGDDEQFF. The full variable domain, completed using reference TRBV5-4 and TRBJ2-1, is ETGVTQSPTHLIKTRGQQVTLRCSSQSGHNTVSWYQQALGQGPQFIFQYYREEENGRGNFPPRFSGLQFPNYSSELNVNALELDDSALYLCASSLVGTGDDEQFFGPGTRLTVL.

Details on this clonotype: Sequence at one end of the junction differs from germline and may be a read error. The rearrangement joins TRBV6-4 to TRBJ1-4; tentative D call: TRBD1 (6 bases). The CDR3 is made up of 16 amino acids. The V gene's germline CDR1 is MRHNA and CDR2 SNTAGT. The CDR3 loop reads CASSYSIQGQNEKLFF. In DNA, the CDR3 is TGTGCCAGCAGTTACTCCATACAGGGTCAAAATGAAAAACTGTTTTTT.

In its sample, this clonotype was seen many times. The V call is TRBV10-2, the J call TRBJ2-2, with D possibly TRBD2 on 6 matching bases. This CDR3 is built from 16 residues. In germline, CDR1 is WSHSY, CDR2 SAAADI. The ends were cut back, 6 bases at V and 0 bases at J, with 14 bases in the middle. CDR3 DNA sequence: TGCGCCAGCAGCCGAAGGTTAGCGGCGAACACCGGGGAGCTGTTTTTT. Its protein is CASSRRLAANTGELFF.

This clonotype occurred a few times. V is TRBV6-1 and J is TRBJ1-2; D may be TRBD1 (5 bases). The CDR3 is 14 amino acids. Trimming removed 1 base from V and 8 bases from J, with 14 bases in between. CDR1 is MNHNS and CDR2 is SASEGT in the germline V gene. This CDR3 reads CASSEGARERGYTF. The CDR3 DNA sequence: TGTGCCAGCAGTGAAGGGGCCAGGGAGAGAGGCTACACCTTC.

The chain recombines TRBV3-1 with TRBJ1-2; D might be TRBD1 (6 bases). V lost 5 bases and J 7 bases, leaving 14 bases between the germline ends. This CDR3 spans 13 amino acids. Germline V CDR1 and CDR2: LGHDT, YNNKEL (reference sequence). This chain's CDR3 is CASSGDIELGYTF. The CDR3 coding sequence is TGTGCCAGCAGCGGGGACATAGAACTTGGCTACACCTTC.

The count of this clonotype is one. This chain links TRBV30 with TRBJ2-7; 10 bases agree with TRBD1. The V and J ends lost 5 bases and 0 bases, in that order; junction bases with no gene match: 1. This CDR3 spans 13 amino acids. Per germline, CDR1 GTSNPN and CDR2 SVGIG (reference sequence). CDR3 nucleotide sequence: TGTGCCTGGGACAGGGGGCACTCCTACGAGCAGTACTTC. It translates to CAWDRGHSYEQYF.

There are many counts of this clonotype. The chain joins TRBV12-3 or TRBV12-4 to TRBJ1-5; 8 bases fit TRBD1. Trimming removed 6 bases from V and 6 bases from J; junction bases left unmatched: 10. The CDR3 length is 15 residues. CDR3 loop: CASSLRGRWGQPQHF. CDR3 coding DNA: TGTGCCAGCAGCCTCAGGGGGCGGTGGGGTCAGCCCCAGCATTTT.

This clonotype was observed a few times. The CDR3 DNA reads TGCGCCAGCAGCTTTGGGCAGGGGTATGGAGAGACCCAGTACTTC. Translated, it gives CASSFGQGYGETQYF. This chain links TRBV5-1 with TRBJ2-5; D may be TRBD1 (6 bases). V was cut by 2 bases and J by 4 bases, with 15 bases left in between. The CDR3 runs 15 residues. Germline V gives CDR1 SGHRS, CDR2 YFSETQ.

This clonotype was recorded many times. The chain has TRBV2 and TRBJ2-3; a weak D match, TRBD2 (5 bases). The V gene lost 3 bases and the J gene lost 3 bases, with 13 bases spanning the gap. Germline lookup yields CDR1 SNHLY and CDR2 FYNNEI. This CDR3 region has 15 residues. The CDR3 is CASSEEEGITDTQYF. The CDR3 DNA reads TGTGCCAGCAGTGAGGAGGAAGGGATTACAGATACGCAGTATTTT.

Of note for this clonotype: One base away lies a much larger clone, so this may be a sequencing read error. CDR3 sequence: CAWGAVTSGREAF. CDR3 sequence (DNA): TGTGCCTGGGGCGCAGTGACTAGCGGAAGAGAAGCTTTC. V is TRBV30 and J is TRBJ2-6, with 9 bases identical to TRBD2. Germline V gene lookup returns CDR1 GTSNPN and CDR2 SVGIG (reference sequence). This CDR3 has 13 amino acids.

This clonotype appeared a few times. This chain links TRBV20-1 with TRBJ2-7; a weak D match, TRBD2 (7 bases). V dropped 7 bases and J dropped 4 bases, with 20 bases sitting between them. CDR3 size: 14 residues. The germline V gene encodes CDR1 DFQATT and CDR2 SNEGSKA (reference sequence). The CDR3 DNA reads as TGCAGTGTTAGCCGTCGAGGGGGGGCGTACGAGCAGTACTTC. This codes for CSVSRRGGAYEQYF.

In this sample, this clonotype turned up many times. The J gene is TRBJ2-7, the V gene TRBV20-1, with TRBD2 matching 11 bases. The CDR3 has 15 residues. In germline, CDR1 is DFQATT, CDR2 SNEGSKA (reference sequence). V gave up 1 base and J gave up 7 bases; unmatched junction bases: 9. The CDR3 loop reads CSARVLAGDGMEQYF. Written as DNA, the CDR3 is TGCAGTGCTAGAGTACTAGCGGGAGACGGGATGGAGCAGTACTTC.

To note about this clonotype: A much larger clone differs by one base, so this may be a read error. The V call is TRBV7-8, the J call TRBJ2-3; possible D gene TRBD1, 5 bases. The CDR3 contains 16 residues. Germline CDR1 is SGHVS and CDR2 is FQNEAQ. CDR3 sequence: CASSFSARAEADTHYF. The CDR3 nucleotides read TGTGCCAGCAGCTTCTCTGCCAGGGCAGAAGCAGATACGCATTATTTT. Full variable domain (remainder filled in from reference TRBV7-8 and TRBJ2-3): GAGVSQSPRYKVAKRGQDVALRCDPISGHVSLFWYQQALGQGPEFLTYFQNEAQLDKSGLPSDRFFAERPEGSVSTLKIQRTQQEDSAVYLCASSFSARAEADTHYFGPGTRLTVL.

This clonotype was seen ten or more times. The V gene is TRBV29-1, the J gene TRBJ1-5; D is perhaps TRBD1 (5 bases). CDR1 is SQVTM and CDR2 is ANQGSEA in the germline V gene. Trimming removed 4 bases at V and 3 bases at J, with 10 bases between. The CDR3 runs 13 residues. The CDR3 bases are TGCAGCGTTGTGGGGGAAACCAATCAGCCCCAGCATTTT. Translating gives CSVVGETNQPQHF.

This clonotype was seen only a few times. The V call is TRBV27, the J call TRBJ1-2; 7 nucleotides align to TRBD1. CDR3 length: 15 residues. The V and J ends lost 5 bases and 4 bases, in that order; junction bases with no gene match: 10. Per the germline V gene, CDR1 is MNHEY and CDR2 is SMNVEV (reference sequence). This CDR3 is CASSPKGQLSYGYTF. The CDR3 bases are TGTGCCAGCAGTCCTAAGGGACAGTTAAGCTATGGCTACACCTTC.

This chain joins TRBV10-1 and TRBJ2-3; D might be TRBD2 (5 bases). CDR1 and CDR2 (germline): WNHNN, SYGVQD (reference sequence). The CDR3 extends over 14 amino acids. V lost 11 bases and J 1 base, leaving 16 bases between the germline ends. In nucleotides, the CDR3 is TGCGCCGGCCCACTAGTTGCTGGCACAGATACGCAGTATTTT. It codes for CAGPLVAGTDTQYF.

This clonotype was observed a few times. The chain is built from TRBV4-1 and TRBJ2-1; 9 bases agree with TRBD1. CDR1 is MGHRA, CDR2 YSYEKL, per germline. There are 12 residues in the CDR3. J was trimmed by 13 bases and V by 4 bases; bases with no gene match: 5. The CDR3 reads CASSRMGQGQFF. The CDR3 nucleotides read TGCGCCAGCAGCCGAATGGGACAGGGTCAGTTCTTC.

This clonotype appeared many times. The rearrangement uses TRBV11-2 and TRBJ2-3; TRBD2 agrees at 7 bases. The germline gives CDR1 SGHAT, CDR2 FQNNGV. Trimming cost V 6 bases and J 1 base; bases outside gene matches: 4. The CDR3 runs to 14 residues. CDR3 nucleotide sequence: TGTGCCAGCAGAGAGGGAGGGCGCACAGATACGCAGTATTTT. It is translated as CASREGGRTDTQYF. The variable domain in full, with the rest retrieved from reference TRBV11-2 and TRBJ2-3, is EAGVAQSPRYKIIEKRQSVAFWCNPISGHATLYWYQQILGQGPKLLIQFQNNGVVDDSQLPKDRFSAERLKGVDSTLKIQPAKLEDSAVYLCASREGGRTDTQYFGPGTRLTVL.

The sample holds many counts of this clonotype. The V gene is TRBV30, the J gene TRBJ2-1, with 7 bases identical to TRBD2. The CDR3 has 16 amino acids. CDR1 GTSNPN and CDR2 SVGIG come from the germline V gene (reference sequence). The junction had 14 bases not matched to a gene; V was cut back by 3 bases and J by 6 bases. This CDR3 reads CAWSALSWEGSNEQFF. For the CDR3, the DNA is TGTGCCTGGAGCGCCCTATCCTGGGAGGGGTCCAATGAGCAGTTCTTC.

This clonotype occurred many times. The chain links TRBV6-1 to TRBJ1-5, with TRBD1 matching over 9 bases. The CDR3 runs to 13 residues. The germline V gene has CDR1 MNHNS and CDR2 SASEGT. Trimming took 6 bases from V and 5 from J; bases not matched to a gene: 2. CDR3: CASSTGGDQPQHF. Written as DNA, the CDR3 is TGTGCCAGCAGCACAGGGGGCGATCAGCCCCAGCATTTT.

The sample holds many counts of this clonotype. This chain joins TRBV9 and TRBJ1-1; D remains unclear. V was shortened by 4 bases and J by 4 bases, with 14 bases between the two germline ends. The CDR3 is made up of 14 amino acids. Germline V CDR1 and CDR2: SGDLS, YYNGEE. The CDR3 spells CASSPGRMPTEAFF. The CDR3, as DNA: TGTGCCAGCAGCCCAGGTAGGATGCCCACTGAAGCTTTCTTT.

This chain connects TRBV28 to TRBJ2-1; 9 nucleotides line up with TRBD1. V gave up 7 bases and J gave up 6 bases; unmatched junction bases: 4. There are 13 residues in the CDR3. CDR1 and CDR2 from the germline V gene are MDHEN and SYDVKM. The CDR3 region has the DNA TGTGCCAGCAAGGGACAGGGCCCCAATGAGCAGTTCTTC. Its protein is CASKGQGPNEQFF.

This clonotype has just a few counts. V usage is TRBV27 and J usage is TRBJ1-5, with D uncertain. The CDR3 is 15 residues long. Germline V lookup: CDR1 MNHEY, CDR2 SMNVEV (reference sequence). The V end was cut by 5 bases, the J end by 2 bases, with 13 bases between. Written as DNA, the CDR3 is TGTGCCAGCAGTGCCGAATGGGAGGGCAATCAGCCCCAGCATTTT. Translating it yields CASSAEWEGNQPQHF.

Comments on this clonotype: Since no conserved phenylalanine or tryptophan closes the CDR3, a read error is the likely cause. V usage is TRBV29-1 and J usage is TRBJ1-1; 9 nucleotides match TRBD1. Germline lookup yields CDR1 SQVTM and CDR2 ANQGSEA. This CDR3 is built from 12 residues. J lost 1 base, V lost 6 bases, and 0 bases had no gene match. CDR3 sequence reads: CSVGQGNTEAFL. The CDR3 coding sequence is TGCAGCGTGGGACAGGGGAACACTGAAGCTTTCCTT.

This clonotype was counted a few times. The chain combines TRBV29-1 with TRBJ2-1, with a weak D call TRBD2 (6 bases). The germline V gene encodes CDR1 SQVTM and CDR2 ANQGSEA. This CDR3 is 17 amino acids long. V lost 5 bases to trimming and J lost 5 bases, with 25 bases between them. The CDR3, as DNA: TGCAGCGTTTTCCGAAGTAGGGACTTGGGATTCCACAATGAGCAGTTCTTC. Protein: CSVFRSRDLGFHNEQFF.

This clonotype was seen ten or more times. The chain joins TRBV7-2 to TRBJ2-5; no clear D gene. The length of the CDR3 is 12 residues. Trimming left V 0 bases short and J 1 base short, with 0 bases between. Germline V lookup: CDR1 SGHTA, CDR2 FQGNSA. The CDR3 DNA reads as TGTGCCAGCAGCTTAGCCCAAGAGACCCAGTACTTC. Translating it yields CASSLAQETQYF.